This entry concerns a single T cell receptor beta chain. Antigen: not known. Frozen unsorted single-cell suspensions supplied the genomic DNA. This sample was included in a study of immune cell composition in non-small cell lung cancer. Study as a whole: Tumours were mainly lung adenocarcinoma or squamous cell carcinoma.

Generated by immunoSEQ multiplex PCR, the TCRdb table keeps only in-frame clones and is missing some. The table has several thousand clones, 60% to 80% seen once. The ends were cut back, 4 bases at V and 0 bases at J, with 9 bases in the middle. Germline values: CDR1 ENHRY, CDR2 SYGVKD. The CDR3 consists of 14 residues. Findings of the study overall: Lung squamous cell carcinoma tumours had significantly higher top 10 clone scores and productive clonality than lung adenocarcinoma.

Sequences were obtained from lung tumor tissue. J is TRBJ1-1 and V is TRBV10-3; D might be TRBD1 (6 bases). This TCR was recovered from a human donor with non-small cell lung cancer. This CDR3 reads CAISVTGMNTEAFF. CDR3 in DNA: TGTGCCATCAGTGTAACAGGGATGAACACTGAAGCTTTCTTT.